The next 30 T cell receptor beta chains were all read from a single sample in a study of cytomegalovirus exposure and HLA in healthy donors (dated by TCRdb to 2015 to 2018). Libraries were built with the immunoSEQ multiplex PCR assay. For the multiplex PCR, a mixture combining 60 forward primers for TCR Vbeta segments and 13 reverse primers for TCR Jbeta segments was used. Sourced from immuneACCESS, this table was stored by TCRdb with only in-frame sequences that have V and J called. A share of the clones is absent; for the studies checked, an unresolved V gene accounts for under half, and the remainder has no known explanation. The sample's table lists a count of roughly 54,000 clones. The top ten clonotypes cover over 9% of the sample. The sequenced material came from PBMCs. The source is a woman aged 25 to 39 in good health and CMV-seropositive.

Note on this clone: The germline gene is not matched at one end of the junction; a read error may be the cause. The chain is built from TRBV9 and TRBJ2-7, with 7 bases identical to TRBD2. CDR1 and CDR2 (germline): SGDLS, YYNGEE. This CDR3 is 14 amino acids long. CDR3 amino acids: CASSALGGREGMRF. CDR3 in DNA: TGTGCCAGCAGCGCCCTCGGTGGGAGGGAGGGCATGCGCTTC.

This chain joins TRBV9 and TRBJ2-5, with TRBD1 matching over 8 bases. V was clipped by 2 bases and J by 3 bases; unmatched bases: 3. This CDR3 is 14 amino acids long. The germline CDR1 and CDR2 sequences are SGDLS and YYNGEE. The CDR3 DNA reads TGTGCCAGCAGCGTGACAGGGGCAAAAGAGACCCAGTACTTC. This codes for CASSVTGAKETQYF.

The chain carries TRBV30 and TRBJ2-7, with 11 bases identical to TRBD2. Per the germline V gene, CDR1 is GTSNPN and CDR2 is SVGIG (reference sequence). The CDR3 consists of 16 residues. After removal of 1 base from V and 5 bases from J, the junction contained 10 bases not matched to a gene. The CDR3 is CAWSAGTSGPDDEQYF. The DNA of the CDR3 is TGTGCCTGGAGTGCAGGGACTAGCGGCCCCGACGACGAGCAGTACTTC.

This rearrangement joins TRBV6-5 to TRBJ1-2; a weak D match, TRBD1 (5 bases). Trimming shortened V by 9 bases and J by 8 bases, and 16 bases separated the two germline ends. Germline CDR1 is MNHEY and CDR2 is SVGAGI. There are 12 residues in the CDR3. This CDR3 is CASRLGVGGYTF. CDR3 sequence (DNA): TGTGCCAGTAGGTTAGGGGTTGGAGGCTACACCTTC.

This chain connects TRBV5-8 to TRBJ2-7; 10 bases match TRBD1. V gave up 0 bases and J gave up 6 bases; unmatched junction bases: 3. The CDR3 totals 14 residues. CDR1 and CDR2 from the germline V gene are SGHTS and YDEGEE. DNA of the CDR3: TGTGCCAGCAGCTTGGGACAGGGGGCGGTCGAGCAGTACTTC. Protein product: CASSLGQGAVEQYF.

The chain recombines TRBV6-1 with TRBJ1-1, with 8 bases that match TRBD1. Germline CDR1 and CDR2: MNHNS and SASEGT. The CDR3 is 15 residues long. V shed 5 bases, J shed 0 bases, and the junction held 5 bases outside the gene matches. CDR3 in DNA: TGTGCCAGCAGTACGCAACAGGGGGTGAACACTGAAGCTTTCTTT. Residues: CASSTQQGVNTEAFF.

The chain carries TRBV28 and TRBJ1-2; 10 nucleotides align to TRBD1. J gave up 10 bases and V 5 bases, and 10 bases lay outside the gene matches. Germline V gives CDR1 MDHEN, CDR2 SYDVKM. CDR3 length: 14 residues. The CDR3 DNA is TGTGCCAGCAGTCTCTTAGACAGGGGGCCTTACTACACCTTC. Its protein is CASSLLDRGPYYTF.

The V gene is TRBV19, the J gene TRBJ2-1; D is unresolved. V lost 4 bases to trimming and J lost 5 bases, with 18 bases between them. Germline V gives CDR1 LNHDA, CDR2 SQIVND (reference sequence). The CDR3 is 16 amino acids. CDR3 coding DNA: TGTGCCAGTAGTACACTGATGGGCGCGACGGACAATGAGCAGTTCTTC. It codes for CASSTLMGATDNEQFF.

The V call is TRBV9, the J call TRBJ1-3, with D unresolved. Trimming shortened V by 4 bases and J by 2 bases, and 10 bases separated the two germline ends. CDR3 length: 14 residues. Germline V gene lookup returns CDR1 SGDLS and CDR2 YYNGEE. The CDR3 reads CASSLYTAGNTIYF. The CDR3 DNA reads as TGTGCCAGCAGCCTCTATACTGCTGGAAACACCATATATTTT.

This chain uses TRBV4-1 with TRBJ1-4; TRBD1 aligns across 7 bases. The CDR3 consists of 16 residues. Trimming cost V 4 bases and J 5 bases; bases outside gene matches: 10. Germline CDR1 is MGHRA and CDR2 is YSYEKL. The CDR3 sequence is CASSRGDRPKNEKLFF. CDR3 bases: TGCGCCAGCAGCCGCGGGGACAGACCGAAGAATGAAAAACTGTTTTTT.

The J gene is TRBJ1-5, the V gene TRBV19, with D unresolved. CDR1 and CDR2 (germline): LNHDA, SQIVND (reference sequence). With 2 bases removed from V and 5 bases from J, the gap between germline ends came to 4 bases. The CDR3 loop spans 12 amino acids. The CDR3 nucleotides read TGTGCCAGTAGTATACCCGATCAGCCCCAGCATTTT. Its translation is CASSIPDQPQHF.

V gene TRBV5-1 combines with J gene TRBJ1-6; 7 bases line up with TRBD1. The CDR3 sequence is 16 residues long. The V gene end was trimmed by 0 bases and the J gene end by 6 bases; junction bases not matched to a gene: 6. Germline V CDR1 and CDR2: SGHRS, YFSETQ. The CDR3 DNA reads as TGCGCCAGCAGCTTGGCCCTCGACAGGGCTAATTCACCCCTCCACTTT. Translated: CASSLALDRANSPLHF.

This chain joins TRBV15 and TRBJ2-7; 10 bases line up with TRBD2. V dropped 2 bases and J dropped 2; count of bases not matched to a gene: 3. The CDR3 totals 15 residues. Germline-derived CDR1 and CDR2 are LNHNV and YYDKDF (reference sequence). The CDR3 nucleotides are TGTGCCACCAGCAGAAGGCTAGCGGGAGCCTACGAGCAGTACTTC. Protein: CATSRRLAGAYEQYF.

Turning to this clone: An end of the junction differs from the germline gene, which may be a read error. The rearrangement uses TRBV6-1 and TRBJ2-2, with D possibly being TRBD1 (6 bases). This CDR3 has 16 amino acids. Germline values: CDR1 MNHNS, CDR2 SASEGT. CDR3 sequence reads: CASSERRGQHTGELFF. CDR3 DNA sequence: TGTGCCAGTAGTGAAAGAAGAGGACAGCACACCGGGGAGCTGTTTTTT.

The chain is built from TRBV4-1 and TRBJ2-3; 9 nucleotides agree with TRBD2. Germline values: CDR1 MGHRA, CDR2 YSYEKL. Germline trimming cut 1 base from V and 2 bases from J; bases unmatched to any gene: 7. The CDR3 is 17 amino acids. The CDR3 protein is CASSQVASGVPTDTQYF. The CDR3 DNA reads TGCGCCAGCAGCCAAGTGGCTAGCGGGGTCCCCACAGATACGCAGTATTTT.

The chain is built from TRBV6-5 and TRBJ1-5; TRBD1 matches at 8 bases. Germline-derived CDR1 and CDR2 are MNHEY and SVGAGI. The CDR3 totals 13 residues. V was clipped by 6 bases and J by 11 bases; unmatched bases: 9. CDR3 protein: CASRRDRISAQHF. CDR3 DNA: TGTGCCAGCAGACGGGACAGGATCTCGGCCCAGCATTTT.

The rearrangement uses TRBV5-1 and TRBJ1-3; D unresolved. From germline, CDR1 is SGHRS and CDR2 YFSETQ. V dropped 4 bases and J dropped 0 bases, with 5 bases sitting between them. There are 13 residues in the CDR3. The DNA of the CDR3 is TGCGCCAGCAGCCCAGGCTCTGGAAACACCATATATTTT. Its protein is CASSPGSGNTIYF. The complete variable domain, with remaining parts taken from reference TRBV5-1 and TRBJ1-3, reads KAGVTQTPRYLIKTRGQQVTLSCSPISGHRSVSWYQQTPGQGLQFLFEYFSETQRNKGNFPGRFSGRQFSNSRSEMNVSTLELGDSALYLCASSPGSGNTIYFGEGSWLTVV.

The chain has TRBV29-1 and TRBJ1-2, with D perhaps matching TRBD1 (5 bases). The V gene lost 4 bases and the J gene lost 4 bases, with 16 bases spanning the gap. The CDR3 is 14 amino acids. Germline CDR1 reads SQVTM; CDR2 reads ANQGSEA. CDR3 in amino acids: CSVGHGGETYGYTF. The CDR3 nucleotides read TGCAGCGTTGGTCACGGAGGGGAGACCTATGGCTACACCTTC.

This rearrangement joins TRBV19 to TRBJ1-5; the D gene is possibly TRBD1 (5 bases). The CDR3 is 13 residues long. The ends were cut back, 4 bases at V and 7 bases at J, with 11 bases in the middle. Germline V lookup: CDR1 LNHDA, CDR2 SQIVND (reference sequence). In DNA form, the CDR3 reads TGTGCCAGTAGTAAGCAGGGTTCCCAGCCCCAGCATTTT. Amino acids: CASSKQGSQPQHF.

The J gene is TRBJ2-5, the V gene TRBV30; TRBD2 agrees at 7 bases. This CDR3 has 13 residues. Germline CDR1 GTSNPN, CDR2 SVGIG (reference sequence). With 2 bases clipped from V and 5 bases from J, the junction kept 5 bases outside the gene matches. CDR3 bases: TGTGCCTGGAGTCCCCCGGGGGGTGAGACCCAGTACTTC. Translation: CAWSPPGGETQYF.

J is TRBJ2-7 and V is TRBV6-1; D is unresolved. This CDR3 spans 13 amino acids. V lost 2 bases, J lost 0 bases, and 5 bases lay in between. CDR1 is MNHNS, CDR2 SASEGT, per germline. The chain's CDR3 is CASSETDSYEQYF. DNA of the CDR3: TGTGCCAGCAGTGAAACAGACTCCTACGAGCAGTACTTC.

The genes are TRBV6-1 and TRBJ2-1; 9 positions agree with TRBD2. Germline lookup yields CDR1 MNHNS and CDR2 SASEGT. The CDR3 contains 15 residues. V dropped 2 bases and J dropped 8; count of bases not matched to a gene: 7. The CDR3 bases are TGTGCCAGCAGTGAAATAGCGGGAGCTACGTATGAGCAGTTCTTC. Protein sequence: CASSEIAGATYEQFF.

The genes are TRBV29-1 and TRBJ2-5, with 7 bases fitting TRBD2. CDR3 length equals 14 residues. Germline V gives CDR1 SQVTM, CDR2 ANQGSEA. V dropped 4 bases and J dropped 5; count of bases not matched to a gene: 10. The CDR3 is CSVVGGRAVETQYF. DNA of the CDR3: TGCAGCGTTGTGGGGGGGAGGGCTGTGGAGACCCAGTACTTC.

The chain uses TRBV15 and TRBJ1-4, with D possibly matching TRBD1 (6 bases). Germline-derived CDR1 and CDR2 are LNHNV and YYDKDF (reference sequence). Trimming removed 1 base from V and 5 bases from J, with 11 bases in between. CDR3 length: 15 amino acids. CDR3 DNA sequence: TGTGCCACCAGCAGAGTTCTACAGGGAAATGAAAAACTGTTTTTT. Amino acid sequence: CATSRVLQGNEKLFF. The variable domain in full, with the rest retrieved from reference TRBV15 and TRBJ1-4, is DAMVIQNPRYQVTQFGKPVTLSCSQTLNHNVMYWYQQKSSQAPKLLFHYYDKDFNNEADTPDNFQSRRPNTSFCFLDIRSPGLGDTAMYLCATSRVLQGNEKLFFGSGTQLSVL.

The rearrangement links TRBV7-2 to TRBJ2-7; TRBD2 might be the D (5 bases). Trimming removed 5 bases at V and 6 bases at J, with 20 bases between. From germline, CDR1 is SGHTA and CDR2 FQGNSA. The CDR3 is 15 amino acids. The CDR3 sequence: CASSPGVVLGGEQYF. The DNA for the CDR3 is TGTGCCAGCAGCCCCGGGGTTGTCCTGGGTGGCGAGCAGTACTTC.

The J gene is TRBJ2-1, the V gene TRBV2; 8 bases map to TRBD2. Trimming cost V 4 bases and J 5 bases; bases outside gene matches: 4. Germline CDR1 is SNHLY and CDR2 is FYNNEI. CDR3 length: 14 residues. Here the CDR3 reads CASSVLAGDNEQFF. DNA for the CDR3: TGTGCCAGCAGTGTTCTAGCGGGCGACAATGAGCAGTTCTTC.

The chain links TRBV11-2 to TRBJ1-1; D is undetermined. The V gene lost 5 bases and the J gene lost 11 bases, with 15 bases spanning the gap. Germline V CDR1 and CDR2: SGHAT, FQNNGV. There are 12 residues in the CDR3. CDR3 DNA sequence: TGTGCCAGCAGCCCGGCGGAGGGCAGCGCTTTCTTT. As protein: CASSPAEGSAFF.

This chain uses TRBV6-6 with TRBJ2-7, with 7 bases matching TRBD2. The V and J ends lost 7 bases and 2 bases, in that order; junction bases with no gene match: 8. The CDR3 sequence is 14 residues long. The V gene's germline CDR1 is MNHNY and CDR2 SVGAGI (reference sequence). In DNA, the CDR3 is TGTGCCAGCACCCACGGGGGGTTCCCCTACGAGCAGTACTTC. It is translated as CASTHGGFPYEQYF.

The chain has TRBV7-9 and TRBJ2-1; D gene unclear. This CDR3 has 11 residues. The germline V and J ends were trimmed by 4 bases and 7 bases, with 5 bases remaining between them. Germline V gene lookup returns CDR1 SEHNR and CDR2 FQNEAQ (reference sequence). The CDR3 sequence: CASSSGNEQFF. The CDR3 DNA reads as TGTGCCAGCAGCTCCGGGAATGAGCAGTTCTTC.

V gene TRBV7-6 combines with J gene TRBJ1-1; no clear D. Germline V gives CDR1 SGHVS, CDR2 FNYEAQ. The V end was cut by 6 bases, the J end by 4 bases, with 12 bases between. This CDR3 is built from 13 residues. The DNA of the CDR3 is TGTGCCAGCAGGCCCGGGGTTGGCACTGAAGCTTTCTTT. It encodes CASRPGVGTEAFF.